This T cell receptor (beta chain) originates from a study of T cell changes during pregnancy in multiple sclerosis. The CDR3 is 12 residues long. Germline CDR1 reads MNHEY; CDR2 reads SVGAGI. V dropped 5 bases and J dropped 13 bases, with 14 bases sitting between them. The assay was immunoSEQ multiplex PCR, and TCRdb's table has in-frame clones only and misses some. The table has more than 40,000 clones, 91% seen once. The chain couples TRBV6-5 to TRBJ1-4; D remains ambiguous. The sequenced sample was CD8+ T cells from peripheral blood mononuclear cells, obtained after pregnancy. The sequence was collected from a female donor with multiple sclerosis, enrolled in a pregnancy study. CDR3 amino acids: CASSAAGVGLFF. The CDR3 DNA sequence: TGTGCCAGCAGTGCTGCGGGAGTTGGACTGTTTTTT.